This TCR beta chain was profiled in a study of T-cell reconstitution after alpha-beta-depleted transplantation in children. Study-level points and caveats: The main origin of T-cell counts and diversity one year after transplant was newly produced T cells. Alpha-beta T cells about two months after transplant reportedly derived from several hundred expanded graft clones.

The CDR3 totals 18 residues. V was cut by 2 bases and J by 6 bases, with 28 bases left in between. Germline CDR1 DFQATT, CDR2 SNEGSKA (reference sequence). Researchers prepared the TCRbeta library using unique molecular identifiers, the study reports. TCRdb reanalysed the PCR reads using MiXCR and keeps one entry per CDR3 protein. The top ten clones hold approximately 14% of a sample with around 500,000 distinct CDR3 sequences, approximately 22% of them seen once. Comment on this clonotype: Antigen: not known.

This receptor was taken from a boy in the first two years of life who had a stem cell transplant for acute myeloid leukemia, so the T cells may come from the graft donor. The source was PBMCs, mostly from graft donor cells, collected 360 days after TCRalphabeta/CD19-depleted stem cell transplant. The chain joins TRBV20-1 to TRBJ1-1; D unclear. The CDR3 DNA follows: TGCAGTGCTAGAACCCCGGCAGACGGCCCCTACTCCCTAGCTGAAGCTTTCTTT. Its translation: CSARTPADGPYSLAEAFF.